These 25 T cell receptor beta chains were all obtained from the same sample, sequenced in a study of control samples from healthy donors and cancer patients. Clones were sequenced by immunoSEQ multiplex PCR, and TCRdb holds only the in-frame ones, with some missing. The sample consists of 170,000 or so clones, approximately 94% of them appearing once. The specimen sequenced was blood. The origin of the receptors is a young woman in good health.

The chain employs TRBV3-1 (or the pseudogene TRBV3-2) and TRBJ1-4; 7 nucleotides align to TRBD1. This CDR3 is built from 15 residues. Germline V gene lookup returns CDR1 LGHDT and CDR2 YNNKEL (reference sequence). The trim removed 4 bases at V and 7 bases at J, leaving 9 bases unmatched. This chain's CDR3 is CASSRYNRGGEKLFF. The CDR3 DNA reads TGTGCCAGCAGCCGTTATAACAGGGGTGGTGAAAAACTGTTTTTT.

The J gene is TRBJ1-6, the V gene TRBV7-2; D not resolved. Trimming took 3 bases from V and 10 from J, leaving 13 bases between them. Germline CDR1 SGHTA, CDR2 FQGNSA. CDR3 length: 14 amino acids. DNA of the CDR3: TGTGCCAGCAGCTTGGAGGGAATAGGATCACCCCTCCACTTT. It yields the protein CASSLEGIGSPLHF.

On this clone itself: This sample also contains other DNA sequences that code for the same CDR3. In nucleotides, the CDR3 is TGCGCCAGCAGCTTGGCCACCAGCTATAATTCACCCCTCCACTTT. It codes for CASSLATSYNSPLHF. J is TRBJ1-6 and V is TRBV5-1; D unclear. The CDR3 has 15 amino acids. Germline V gene lookup returns CDR1 SGHRS and CDR2 YFSETQ. Trimming cost V 0 bases and J 3 bases, with 7 bases left between them.

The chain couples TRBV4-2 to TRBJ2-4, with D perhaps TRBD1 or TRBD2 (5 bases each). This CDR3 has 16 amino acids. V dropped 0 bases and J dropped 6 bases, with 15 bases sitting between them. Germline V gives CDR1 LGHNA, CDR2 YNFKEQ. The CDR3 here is CASSQDLGDPLNIQYF. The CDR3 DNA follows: TGTGCCAGCAGCCAAGATTTAGGGGACCCCCTAAACATTCAGTACTTC.

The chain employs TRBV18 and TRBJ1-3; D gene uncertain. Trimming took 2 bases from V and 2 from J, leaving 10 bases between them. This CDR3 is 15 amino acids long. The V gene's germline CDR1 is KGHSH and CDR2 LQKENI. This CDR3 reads CASSPTGAAGNTIYF. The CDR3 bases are TGTGCCAGCTCACCAACGGGAGCAGCTGGAAACACCATATATTTT.

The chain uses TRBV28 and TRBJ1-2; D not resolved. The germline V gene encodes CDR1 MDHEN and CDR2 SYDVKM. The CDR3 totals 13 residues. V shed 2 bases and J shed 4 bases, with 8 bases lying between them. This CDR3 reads CASSLRTSYGYTF. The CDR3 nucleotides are TGTGCCAGCAGTTTACGGACCTCCTATGGCTACACCTTC.

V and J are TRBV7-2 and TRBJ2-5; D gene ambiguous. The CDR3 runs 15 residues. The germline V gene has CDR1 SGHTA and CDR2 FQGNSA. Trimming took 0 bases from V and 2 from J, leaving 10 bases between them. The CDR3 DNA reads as TGTGCCAGCAGCTTAGCGCTAGGGCAGCAAGAGACCCAGTACTTC. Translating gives CASSLALGQQETQYF.

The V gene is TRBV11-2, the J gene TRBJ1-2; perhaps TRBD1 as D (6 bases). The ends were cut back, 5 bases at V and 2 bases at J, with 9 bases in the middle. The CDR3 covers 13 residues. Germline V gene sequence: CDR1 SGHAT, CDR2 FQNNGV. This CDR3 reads CASSPDSNYGYTF. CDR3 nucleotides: TGTGCCAGCAGCCCGGACAGCAACTATGGCTACACCTTC.

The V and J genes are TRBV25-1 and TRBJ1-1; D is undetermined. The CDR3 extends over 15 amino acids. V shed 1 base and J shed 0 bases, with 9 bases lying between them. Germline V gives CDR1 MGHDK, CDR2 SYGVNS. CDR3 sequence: CASSELNALNTEAFF. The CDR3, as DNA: TGTGCCAGCAGTGAATTAAACGCCTTGAACACTGAAGCTTTCTTT.

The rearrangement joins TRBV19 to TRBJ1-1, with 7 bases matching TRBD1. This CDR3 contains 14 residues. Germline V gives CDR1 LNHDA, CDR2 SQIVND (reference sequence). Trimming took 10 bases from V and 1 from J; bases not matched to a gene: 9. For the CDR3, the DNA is TGTGCCACACGACAGGGCCGGGGGAACACTGAAGCTTTCTTT. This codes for CATRQGRGNTEAFF.

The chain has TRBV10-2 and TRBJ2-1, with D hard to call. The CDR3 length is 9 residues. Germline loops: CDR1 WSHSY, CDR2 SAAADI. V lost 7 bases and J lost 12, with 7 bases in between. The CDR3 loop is CASIISQFF. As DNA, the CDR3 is TGCGCCAGCATTATCTCGCAGTTCTTC.

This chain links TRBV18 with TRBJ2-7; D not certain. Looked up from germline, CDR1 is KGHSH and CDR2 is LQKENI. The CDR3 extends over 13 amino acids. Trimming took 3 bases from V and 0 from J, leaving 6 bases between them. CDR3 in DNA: TGTGCCAGCTCACCCCCTATCTCCTACGAGCAGTACTTC. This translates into CASSPPISYEQYF.

CDR3 bases: TGTGCCAGCGCTTTCACGGGAGGGATCGACGAGCAGTACTTC. Protein: CASAFTGGIDEQYF. V gene TRBV2 combines with J gene TRBJ2-7; 8 nucleotides match TRBD2. J was trimmed by 5 bases and V by 8 bases; bases with no gene match: 11. Per germline, CDR1 SNHLY and CDR2 FYNNEI. The CDR3 extends over 14 amino acids.

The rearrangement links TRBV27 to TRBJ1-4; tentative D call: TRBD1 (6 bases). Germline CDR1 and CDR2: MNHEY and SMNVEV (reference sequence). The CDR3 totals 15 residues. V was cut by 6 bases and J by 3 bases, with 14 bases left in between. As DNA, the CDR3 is TGTGCCAGCAGGGGCAGGGGTTTTTCTAATGAAAAACTGTTTTTT. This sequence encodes CASRGRGFSNEKLFF.

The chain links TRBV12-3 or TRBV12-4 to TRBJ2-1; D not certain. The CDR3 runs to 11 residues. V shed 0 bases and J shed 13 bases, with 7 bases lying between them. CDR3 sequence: CASSLAGSQFF. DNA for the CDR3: TGTGCCAGCAGTTTAGCGGGGTCCCAGTTCTTC.

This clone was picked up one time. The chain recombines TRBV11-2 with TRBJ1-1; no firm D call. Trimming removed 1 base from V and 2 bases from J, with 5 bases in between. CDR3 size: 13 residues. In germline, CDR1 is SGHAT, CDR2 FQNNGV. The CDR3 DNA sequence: TGTGCCAGCAGCTTAGGACCCAACACTGAAGCTTTCTTT. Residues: CASSLGPNTEAFF.

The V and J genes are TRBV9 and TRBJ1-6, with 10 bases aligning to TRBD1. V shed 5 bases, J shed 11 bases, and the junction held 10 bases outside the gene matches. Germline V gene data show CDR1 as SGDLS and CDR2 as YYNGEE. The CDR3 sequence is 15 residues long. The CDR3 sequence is CASSARTGGLTPLHF. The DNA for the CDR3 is TGTGCCAGCAGTGCCCGGACAGGGGGTTTGACACCCCTCCACTTT.

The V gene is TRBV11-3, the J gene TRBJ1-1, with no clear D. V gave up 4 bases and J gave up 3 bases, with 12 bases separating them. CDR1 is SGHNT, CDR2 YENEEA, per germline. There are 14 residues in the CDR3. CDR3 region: CASSSDSGYTEAFF. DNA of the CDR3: TGTGCCAGCAGCTCCGACTCGGGGTACACTGAAGCTTTCTTT.

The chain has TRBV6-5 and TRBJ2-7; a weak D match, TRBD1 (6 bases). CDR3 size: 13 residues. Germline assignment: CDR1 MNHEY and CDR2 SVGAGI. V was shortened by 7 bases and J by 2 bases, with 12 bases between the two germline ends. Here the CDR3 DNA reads TGTGCCAGCACCCCAAGGGGGACCTACGAGCAGTACTTC. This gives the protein CASTPRGTYEQYF.

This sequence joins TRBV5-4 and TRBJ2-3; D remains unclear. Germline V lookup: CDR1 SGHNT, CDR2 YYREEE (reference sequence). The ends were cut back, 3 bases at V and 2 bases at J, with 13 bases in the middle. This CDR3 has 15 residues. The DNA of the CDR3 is TGTGCCAGCAGCTCCCCCCGTGGATTCACAGATACGCAGTATTTT. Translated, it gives CASSSPRGFTDTQYF.

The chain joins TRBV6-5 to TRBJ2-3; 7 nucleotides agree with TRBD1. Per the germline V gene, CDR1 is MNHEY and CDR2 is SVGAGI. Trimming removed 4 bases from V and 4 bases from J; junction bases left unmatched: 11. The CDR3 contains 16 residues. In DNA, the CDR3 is TGTGCCAGCAGTTCTTCCCTGACAGGGAAAGCAGATACGCAGTATTTT. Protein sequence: CASSSSLTGKADTQYF.

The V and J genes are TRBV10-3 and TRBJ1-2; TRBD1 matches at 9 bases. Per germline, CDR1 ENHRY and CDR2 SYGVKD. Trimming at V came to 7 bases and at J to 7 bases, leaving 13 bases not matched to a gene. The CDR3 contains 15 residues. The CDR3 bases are TGTGCCATCACCCCAGGGGGACAGGGCGCGTTTGGCTACACCTTC. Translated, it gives CAITPGGQGAFGYTF.

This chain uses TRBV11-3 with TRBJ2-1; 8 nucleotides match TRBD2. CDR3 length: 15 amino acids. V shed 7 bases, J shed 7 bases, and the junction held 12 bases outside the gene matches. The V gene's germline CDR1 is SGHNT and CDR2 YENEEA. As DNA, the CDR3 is TGTGCCAGCACAGTGGGTGGGACTAGTTTTAATGAGCAGTTCTTC. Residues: CASTVGGTSFNEQFF.

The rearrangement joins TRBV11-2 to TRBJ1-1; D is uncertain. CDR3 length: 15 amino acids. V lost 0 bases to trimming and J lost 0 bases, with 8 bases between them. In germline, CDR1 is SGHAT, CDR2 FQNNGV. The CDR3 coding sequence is TGTGCCAGCAGCTTAGAAACCGGAGTGAACACTGAAGCTTTCTTT. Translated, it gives CASSLETGVNTEAFF.

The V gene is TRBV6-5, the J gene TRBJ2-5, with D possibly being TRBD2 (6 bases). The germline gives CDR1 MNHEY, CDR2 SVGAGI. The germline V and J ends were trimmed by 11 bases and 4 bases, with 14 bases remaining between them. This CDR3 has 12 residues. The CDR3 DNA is TGTGCCGGGGCGGGGCCCGGAGAGACCCAGTACTTC. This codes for CAGAGPGETQYF.